This entry describes one TCR beta chain. In the authors' workflow: Estimation of nucleated cell counts relied on the amplification of reference gene primers. This table comes from immunoSEQ multiplex PCR, and its TCRdb copy is limited to in-frame clones, with some not included. V and J calls and clone size come straight from that table; D and trimming were deduced from the DNA. Altogether 20,000 to 25,000 clones are present, about nine tenths being singletons, with the ten largest covering approximately 17%. These data are taken from a study of blood T cell repertoires in COVID-19. Looking at the study overall: Sources were T cells, B-cell-depleted T cells, or PBMCs; the material itself was cDNA or gDNA.

Trimming at V came to 5 bases and at J to 0 bases, leaving 8 bases not matched to a gene. CDR1 is LNHNV and CDR2 is YYDKDF in the germline V gene (reference sequence). The CDR3 totals 17 residues. The rearrangement links TRBV15 to TRBJ1-5; 9 bases fit TRBD1. This clonotype originated in a woman older than 75 with acute or convalescent COVID-19. Specimen: peripheral blood. CDR3 nucleotide sequence: TGTGCCACCAGCCCCCGGACAGGGGATCATAGCAATCAGCCCCAGCATTTT. It codes for CATSPRTGDHSNQPQHF.